The 30 T cell receptor beta chains presented below share a single source sample, sequenced in a study of CD8+ T cells in alopecia areata. Treatment denoted: oral pan-JAK inhibitor, 5-10 mg twice daily. Sequencing relied on a cDNA template that was reverse transcribed from extracted RNA. The method was immunoSEQ multiplex PCR; TCRdb's version includes in-frame clones alone and lacks a portion of them. The profile covers roughly 200,000 clones, with less than 50% appearing a single time and approximately 2.9% taken by the ten largest. Sequencing used CD4+ T cells sorted from blood, obtained at approximately week 37, from a patient treated with tofacitinib. These receptors were taken from a human donor with alopecia areata.

V usage is TRBV15 and J usage is TRBJ2-7; 10 bases line up with TRBD2. CDR1 LNHNV and CDR2 YYDKDF come from the germline V gene (reference sequence). V was pared by 5 bases and J by 5 bases, with 6 bases of the junction left unmatched. The CDR3 is 14 residues long. The CDR3: CATSRPSGSDEQYF. In DNA form, the CDR3 reads TGTGCCACCAGCCGGCCTAGCGGGAGCGACGAGCAGTACTTC.

This chain connects TRBV10-3 to TRBJ2-3; weak D call: TRBD2 (5 bases). V lost 0 bases and J 4 bases, leaving 11 bases between the germline ends. This CDR3 spans 15 amino acids. Germline values: CDR1 ENHRY, CDR2 SYGVKD. CDR3 loop: CAISESTTVADTQYF. The CDR3 DNA sequence: TGTGCCATCAGTGAGTCGACTACAGTCGCAGATACGCAGTATTTT.

The rearrangement uses TRBV9 and TRBJ2-7, with 8 bases identical to TRBD2. The CDR3 loop spans 16 amino acids. Looked up from germline, CDR1 is SGDLS and CDR2 is YYNGEE. With V trimmed by 4 bases and J by 5 bases, 14 bases remained unmatched. CDR3 loop: CASSQGRAGDGHEQYF. The CDR3 DNA follows: TGTGCCAGCAGCCAAGGTCGAGCGGGAGATGGCCACGAGCAGTACTTC.

The chain is built from TRBV29-1 and TRBJ1-2, with 7 nucleotides matching TRBD1. The CDR3 loop spans 12 amino acids. Trimming at V came to 4 bases and at J to 2 bases, leaving 1 base not matched to a gene. CDR1 SQVTM and CDR2 ANQGSEA come from the germline V gene. The CDR3 protein is CSVAGQNYGYTF. The CDR3 DNA sequence: TGCAGCGTTGCGGGACAGAACTATGGCTACACCTTC.

The chain has TRBV5-1 and TRBJ2-2; 8 bases fit TRBD1. Germline loops: CDR1 SGHRS, CDR2 YFSETQ. V shed 3 bases, J shed 6 bases, and the junction held 13 bases outside the gene matches. The CDR3 consists of 17 residues. The CDR3: CASSSFIRGRQAGELFF. For the CDR3, the DNA is TGCGCCAGCAGCTCTTTTATCAGGGGGCGGCAGGCCGGGGAGCTGTTTTTT.

The V and J genes are TRBV6-6 and TRBJ1-1; D is uncertain. Looked up from germline, CDR1 is MNHNY and CDR2 is SVGAGI (reference sequence). V was cut by 0 bases and J by 1 base, with 9 bases left in between. The CDR3 has 15 amino acids. The CDR3 loop is CASSYSIGGNTEAFF. CDR3 in DNA: TGTGCCAGCAGTTACTCCATAGGCGGGAACACTGAAGCTTTCTTT.

The chain has TRBV30 and TRBJ2-5; D not certain. The germline V gene encodes CDR1 GTSNPN and CDR2 SVGIG (reference sequence). Trimming left V 2 bases short and J 1 base short, with 8 bases between. The CDR3 is made up of 13 amino acids. CDR3: CAWSSRIQETQYF. The CDR3 region has the DNA TGTGCCTGGAGTTCACGGATCCAAGAGACCCAGTACTTC.

This clone was detected a few times. The V and J genes are TRBV25-1 and TRBJ2-2; D is uncertain. This CDR3 region has 13 residues. CDR1 is MGHDK and CDR2 is SYGVNS in the germline V gene. The V end was cut by 10 bases, the J end by 1 base, with 10 bases between. CDR3 in DNA: TGTGCCACCCGGGCCCTGAACACCGGGGAGCTGTTTTTT. It encodes CATRALNTGELFF.

For the CDR3, the DNA is TGTGCCATCAGCGAACAAACGACTAGCAGCACAGATACGCAGTATTTT. Protein sequence: CAISEQTTSSTDTQYF. The chain uses TRBV10-3 and TRBJ2-3; 7 bases are a match to TRBD2. V trimming: 6 bases; J trimming: 0 bases; junction bases outside the gene matches: 9. The CDR3 covers 16 residues. Germline-derived CDR1 and CDR2 are ENHRY and SYGVKD.

This clone was recorded at least ten times. The rearrangement joins TRBV28 to TRBJ2-1; unclear D gene. This CDR3 is 16 amino acids long. Germline lookup yields CDR1 MDHEN and CDR2 SYDVKM. The V end was cut by 4 bases, the J end by 0 bases, with 13 bases between. CDR3 coding DNA: TGTGCCAGCAGTTCTAAGCAGTGGATCTCCTACAATGAGCAGTTCTTC. Translated: CASSSKQWISYNEQFF. The whole variable domain, filled in from reference TRBV28 and TRBJ2-1, reads DVKVTQSSRYLVKRTGEKVFLECVQDMDHENMFWYRQDPGLGLRLIYFSYDVKMKEKGDIPEGYSVSREKKERFSLILESASTNQTSMYLCASSSKQWISYNEQFFGPGTRLTVL.

This clone came up a few times. This chain uses TRBV5-1 with TRBJ2-2, with D possibly being TRBD1 or TRBD2 (6 bases each). The V and J ends lost 4 bases and 3 bases respectively, with 10 bases between them. Germline lookup yields CDR1 SGHRS and CDR2 YFSETQ. This CDR3 is built from 14 residues. The CDR3 DNA reads TGCGCCAGCAGCAGGGGGGCCGACACCGGGGAGCTGTTTTTT. Protein product: CASSRGADTGELFF.

In this sample, this clone turned up a few times. The chain uses TRBV10-3 and TRBJ2-1; 11 bases agree with TRBD2. This CDR3 has 13 amino acids. Unmatched junction bases numbered 1, after V lost 8 bases and J lost 4 bases. Germline V gene data show CDR1 as ENHRY and CDR2 as SYGVKD. The CDR3 DNA reads as TGTGCCATCGGGACTAGCGGATACAATGAGCAGTTCTTC. Protein product: CAIGTSGYNEQFF.

The chain links TRBV7-2 to TRBJ2-5, with TRBD2 as a possible D gene (6 bases). This CDR3 region has 17 residues. With 2 bases removed from V and 3 bases from J, the gap between germline ends came to 19 bases. CDR1 is SGHTA and CDR2 is FQGNSA in the germline V gene. The CDR3 spells CASSLWASASGKETQYF. CDR3 DNA sequence: TGTGCCAGCAGCTTATGGGCTAGCGCCTCGGGGAAAGAGACCCAGTACTTC.

V and J are TRBV7-2 and TRBJ2-1; TRBD2 matches at 12 bases. Germline lookup yields CDR1 SGHTA and CDR2 FQGNSA. CDR3 size: 15 residues. Trimming took 4 bases from V and 6 from J; bases not matched to a gene: 4. The CDR3 nucleotides are TGTGCCAGCAGCTCAGGACTAGCGGGAATCAATGAGCAGTTCTTC. It specifies CASSSGLAGINEQFF.

V and J are TRBV20-1 and TRBJ1-5; D not certain. The V end was cut by 5 bases, the J end by 7 bases, with 9 bases between. The germline V gene has CDR1 DFQATT and CDR2 SNEGSKA (reference sequence). The CDR3 is 11 residues long. The CDR3 loop is CSASTEQPQHF. The DNA for the CDR3 is TGCAGTGCTTCGACGGAACAGCCCCAGCATTTT.

The chain carries TRBV6-5 and TRBJ2-3; unclear D gene. Germline CDR1 and CDR2: MNHEY and SVGAGI. V was cut by 6 bases and J by 8 bases, with 12 bases left in between. The CDR3 covers 12 residues. CDR3 sequence reads: CASSKTLSTQYF. CDR3 bases: TGTGCCAGCAGCAAGACCCTTAGTACGCAGTATTTT.

The table lists this clone with a few counts. At the DNA level, this CDR3 is encoded by other sequences in the same sample as well. The chain combines TRBV30 with TRBJ2-2; D remains ambiguous. Germline V CDR1 and CDR2: GTSNPN, SVGIG (reference sequence). Trimming took off 2 bases at V and 5 bases at J, with 3 bases between the two ends. This CDR3 is 11 amino acids long. The CDR3 reads CAWSQTGELFF. The CDR3 nucleotides read TGTGCCTGGAGTCAGACCGGGGAGCTGTTTTTT.

This clone was detected a few times. The V and J genes are TRBV23-1 and TRBJ1-4, with unresolved D. TRBV23-1 has ORF status, its function being uncertain. The V and J ends lost 0 bases and 0 bases respectively, with 5 bases between them. The CDR3 is 15 residues long. The CDR3 sequence: CASSQSEATNEKLFF. As DNA, the CDR3 is TGCGCCAGCAGTCAATCAGAAGCAACTAATGAAAAACTGTTTTTT.

The chain joins TRBV2 to TRBJ2-1; D call uncertain. CDR1 is SNHLY, CDR2 FYNNEI, per germline. V was cut by 9 bases and J by 3 bases, with 12 bases left in between. There are 13 residues in the CDR3. CDR3 nucleotide sequence: TGTGCCAGTCGACGGATGTACTACAATGAGCAGTTCTTC. This translates into CASRRMYYNEQFF.

This sequence joins TRBV20-1 and TRBJ1-2; no clear D gene. The ends were cut back, 6 bases at V and 8 bases at J, with 10 bases in the middle. Germline CDR1 DFQATT, CDR2 SNEGSKA (reference sequence). The CDR3 is 10 amino acids. Written as DNA, the CDR3 is TGCAGTGCCTCCTCCCGGGGCTACACCTTC. It codes for CSASSRGYTF.

The genes are TRBV25-1 and TRBJ2-7; D tentatively reads TRBD1 or TRBD2 (5 bases each). The germline gives CDR1 MGHDK, CDR2 SYGVNS. The CDR3 is 13 residues long. Between the trimmed V and J ends, which lost 11 bases and 2 bases, there was a span of 16 bases. CDR3 DNA: TGTGCCGGCATCGGGCAGGGAGCCTACGAGCAGTACTTC. It translates to CAGIGQGAYEQYF.

This clone was found a few times. The chain joins TRBV4-1 to TRBJ2-5; D uncertain. There are 14 residues in the CDR3. V dropped 6 bases and J dropped 5 bases, with 16 bases sitting between them. Germline V gene data show CDR1 as MGHRA and CDR2 as YSYEKL. CDR3 nucleotide sequence: TGCGCCAGCAGTCAACCACCGAAAGAGGAGACCCAGTACTTC. As protein: CASSQPPKEETQYF.

This clone has more than one count but fewer than ten. The V and J genes are TRBV7-2 and TRBJ1-2; 7 positions agree with TRBD1. CDR3 length equals 13 residues. Germline V lookup: CDR1 SGHTA, CDR2 FQGNSA. Losses at the gene ends were 5 bases for V and 5 bases for J; bases not matched to a gene: 5. CDR3 sequence (DNA): TGTGCCAGCAGCCCCGACAGGGCATATGGCTACACCTTC. Protein: CASSPDRAYGYTF. The variable domain in full, with the rest retrieved from reference TRBV7-2 and TRBJ1-2, is GAGVSQSPSNKVTEKGKDVELRCDPISGHTALYWYRQSLGQGLEFLIYFQGNSAPDKSGLPSDRFSAERTGGSVSTLTIQRTQQEDSAVYLCASSPDRAYGYTFGSGTRLTVV.

Only a few counts were recorded for this clone. V gene TRBV2 combines with J gene TRBJ2-2; no firm D call. This CDR3 spans 14 amino acids. The V gene lost 2 bases and the J gene lost 3 bases, with 7 bases spanning the gap. Germline lookup yields CDR1 SNHLY and CDR2 FYNNEI. The CDR3 loop is CASSELKDTGELFF. The CDR3 DNA sequence: TGTGCCAGCAGTGAATTGAAGGACACCGGGGAGCTGTTTTTT.

The rearrangement uses TRBV5-1 and TRBJ1-1; D call uncertain. Germline V CDR1 and CDR2: SGHRS, YFSETQ. CDR3 length: 13 residues. Trimming pared 0 bases from V and 4 bases from J, leaving 7 bases between. The CDR3 here is CASSLGSGTEAFF. CDR3 sequence (DNA): TGCGCCAGCAGCTTGGGGTCCGGCACTGAAGCTTTCTTT.

This clone was seen more than once but under ten times. V is TRBV7-8 and J is TRBJ2-5; 8 nucleotides line up with TRBD2. The CDR3 covers 14 residues. Trimming took 5 bases from V and 8 from J; bases not matched to a gene: 10. In germline, CDR1 is SGHVS, CDR2 FQNEAQ. CDR3 bases: TGTGCCAGCAGCACCAGCGGGGGCAAAGGAACCCAGTACTTC. Translation: CASSTSGGKGTQYF.

This clone appeared a few times. The gene calls are TRBV25-1 and TRBJ2-7; TRBD1 agrees at 8 bases. This CDR3 is 15 amino acids long. Germline CDR1 reads MGHDK; CDR2 reads SYGVNS. Trimming at V came to 4 bases and at J to 4 bases, leaving 9 bases not matched to a gene. As DNA, the CDR3 is TGTGCCAGCAGTGCCGGACAGGGAAATGGATACGAGCAGTACTTC. Protein sequence: CASSAGQGNGYEQYF.

This chain links TRBV5-1 with TRBJ2-2; D is unresolved. CDR3 length: 15 amino acids. Germline loops: CDR1 SGHRS, CDR2 YFSETQ. V was clipped by 0 bases and J by 5 bases, with 11 bases between them. The DNA for the CDR3 is TGCGCCAGCAGCTTGGAGGCAGTCGAGACCGGGGAGCTGTTTTTT. Translating gives CASSLEAVETGELFF.

The chain uses TRBV2 and TRBJ2-7; D possibly uses TRBD1 or TRBD2 (6 bases each). Germline CDR1 and CDR2: SNHLY and FYNNEI. The V end was cut by 1 base, the J end by 8 bases, with 15 bases between. The CDR3 length is 14 residues. The CDR3, as DNA: TGTGCCAGCAGTGAAGAACAGGGACTTGGTAAGCAGTACTTC. It codes for CASSEEQGLGKQYF.

V is TRBV18 and J is TRBJ2-3; 10 bases are a match to TRBD1. V lost 0 bases, J lost 5 bases, and 2 bases stayed unmatched. The CDR3 is 15 amino acids. From germline, CDR1 is KGHSH and CDR2 LQKENI. The CDR3 loop is CASSPPGQGRDTQYF. The CDR3 DNA is TGTGCCAGCTCACCACCGGGACAGGGGAGAGATACGCAGTATTTT.